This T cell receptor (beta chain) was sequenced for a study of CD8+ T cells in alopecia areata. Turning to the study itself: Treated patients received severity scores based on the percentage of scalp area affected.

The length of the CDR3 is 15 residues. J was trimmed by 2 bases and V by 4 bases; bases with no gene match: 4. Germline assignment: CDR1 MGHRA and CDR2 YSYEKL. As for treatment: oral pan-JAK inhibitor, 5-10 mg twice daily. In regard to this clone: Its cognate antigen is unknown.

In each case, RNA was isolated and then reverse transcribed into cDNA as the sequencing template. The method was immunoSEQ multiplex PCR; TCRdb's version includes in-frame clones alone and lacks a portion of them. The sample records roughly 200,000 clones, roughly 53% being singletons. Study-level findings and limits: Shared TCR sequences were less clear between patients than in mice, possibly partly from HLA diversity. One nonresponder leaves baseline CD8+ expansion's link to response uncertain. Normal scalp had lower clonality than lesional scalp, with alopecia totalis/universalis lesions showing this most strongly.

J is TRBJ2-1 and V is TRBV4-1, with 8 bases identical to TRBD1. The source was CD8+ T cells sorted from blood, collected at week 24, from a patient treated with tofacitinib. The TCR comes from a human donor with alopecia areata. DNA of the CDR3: TGCGCCAGCAGCCCGGGGACAGGAACCTACAATGAGCAGTTCTTC. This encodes CASSPGTGTYNEQFF.